This T cell receptor (beta chain) was sequenced for a study of tumor-infiltrating lymphocytes in oesophageal squamous cell carcinoma. V shed 5 bases and J shed 2 bases, with 16 bases lying between them. There are 15 residues in the CDR3. The V gene's germline CDR1 is MRHNA and CDR2 SNTAGT. TCRdb used MiXCR to reprocess the PCR reads, holding one entry per CDR3 protein. The sample holds 12,000 or so distinct CDR3 sequences, 55% seen once. The chain employs TRBV6-4 and TRBJ2-7; D unresolved. Material for sequencing was esophageal tumor tissue. This clonotype originated in a female donor with esophageal squamous cell carcinoma. The CDR3 sequence is CASSYFASGAYEQYF. In DNA form, the CDR3 reads TGTGCCAGCAGTTACTTCGCCTCAGGAGCCTACGAGCAGTACTTC.